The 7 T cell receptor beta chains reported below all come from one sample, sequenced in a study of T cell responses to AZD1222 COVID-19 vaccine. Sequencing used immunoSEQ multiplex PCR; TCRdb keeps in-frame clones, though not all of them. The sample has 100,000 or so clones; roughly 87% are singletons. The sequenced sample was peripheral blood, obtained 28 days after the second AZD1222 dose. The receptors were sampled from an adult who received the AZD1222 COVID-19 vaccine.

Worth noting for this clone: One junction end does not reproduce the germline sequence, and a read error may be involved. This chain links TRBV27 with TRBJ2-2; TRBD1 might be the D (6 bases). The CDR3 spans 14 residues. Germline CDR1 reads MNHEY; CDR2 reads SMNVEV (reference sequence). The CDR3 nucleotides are TGTGCCAGCAGTTGGGGGACACCCACCGAGGAGCTGTTTTTT. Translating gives CASSWGTPTEELFF.

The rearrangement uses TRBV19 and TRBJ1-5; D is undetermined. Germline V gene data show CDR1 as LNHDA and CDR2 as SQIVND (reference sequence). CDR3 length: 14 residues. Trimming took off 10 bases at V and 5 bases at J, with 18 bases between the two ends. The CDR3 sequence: CAINDITLDQPQHF. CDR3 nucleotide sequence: TGTGCCATTAATGACATAACTCTCGATCAGCCCCAGCATTTT. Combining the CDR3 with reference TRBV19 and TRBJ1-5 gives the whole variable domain DGGITQSPKYLFRKEGQNVTLSCEQNLNHDAMYWYRQDPGQGLRLIYYSQIVNDFQKGDIAEGYSVSREKKESFPLTVTSAQKNPTAFYLCAINDITLDQPQHFGDGTRLSIL.

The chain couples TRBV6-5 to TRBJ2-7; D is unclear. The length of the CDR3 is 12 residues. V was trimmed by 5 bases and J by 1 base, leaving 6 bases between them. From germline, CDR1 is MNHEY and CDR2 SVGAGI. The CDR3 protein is CASSKHSYEQYF. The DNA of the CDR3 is TGTGCCAGCAGTAAACATTCCTACGAGCAGTACTTC.

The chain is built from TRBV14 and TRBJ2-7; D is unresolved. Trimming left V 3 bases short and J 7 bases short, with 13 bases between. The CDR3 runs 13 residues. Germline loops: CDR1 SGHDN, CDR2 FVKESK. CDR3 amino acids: CASSHISMSEQYF. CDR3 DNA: TGTGCCAGCAGCCATATCTCCATGTCGGAGCAGTACTTC.

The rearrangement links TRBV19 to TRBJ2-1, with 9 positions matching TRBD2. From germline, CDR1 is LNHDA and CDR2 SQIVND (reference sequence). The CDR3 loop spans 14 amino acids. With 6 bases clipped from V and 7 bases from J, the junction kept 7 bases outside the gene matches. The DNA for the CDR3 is TGTGCCAGTAGGCGGGAGGGCCCGTTAAATGAGCAGTTCTTC. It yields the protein CASRREGPLNEQFF.

For the CDR3, the DNA is TGTGCCAGCAGCCAAGGGGCATCACTATCCTACGAGCAGTACTTC. Amino acid sequence: CASSQGASLSYEQYF. This chain uses TRBV3-1 (or the pseudogene TRBV3-2) with TRBJ2-7; unclear D gene. The germline CDR1 and CDR2 sequences are LGHDT and YNNKEL (reference sequence). The CDR3 length is 15 residues. V was pared by 1 base and J by 1 base, with 11 bases between.

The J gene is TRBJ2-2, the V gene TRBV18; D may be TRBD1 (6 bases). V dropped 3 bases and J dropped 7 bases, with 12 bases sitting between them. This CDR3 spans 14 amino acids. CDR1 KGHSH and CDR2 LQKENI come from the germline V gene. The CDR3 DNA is TGTGCCAGCTCACCGACAGGTACTGGCGGGGAGCTGTTTTTT. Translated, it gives CASSPTGTGGELFF.